This passage covers 13 T cell receptor beta chains from one sample sequenced in a study of T cells in Graves' hyperthyroidism and ophthalmopathy. Amplification targeted TCR beta CDR3 regions from RNA transcripts. First-round RT-PCR targeting the TCR CDR3 was performed with the HTBI primer set. TCRdb reprocessed the multiplex PCR reads via MiXCR and lists one record per CDR3 protein. In the table there are 250,000 to 300,000 distinct CDR3 sequences, approximately 19% of which are singletons. Sequences were obtained from blood. The receptors shown here come from a man aged 50 or older with Graves' ophthalmopathy.

This clonotype was found many times. The genes are TRBV5-1 and TRBJ1-1; D is ambiguous. The CDR3 length is 17 residues. V lost 0 bases and J lost 1, with 16 bases in between. Germline lookup yields CDR1 SGHRS and CDR2 YFSETQ. The CDR3 region is CASSLGGAPKENTEAFF. The CDR3 coding sequence is TGCGCCAGCAGCTTGGGGGGTGCGCCCAAGGAGAACACTGAAGCTTTCTTT.

This clonotype has ten or more counts. The DNA for the CDR3 is TGTGCCAGCAGCCAAGATTTGGCAGCCTATGGCTACACCTTC. Amino acid sequence: CASSQDLAAYGYTF. The chain employs TRBV3-1 and TRBJ1-2; unclear D gene. Trimming left V 0 bases short and J 4 bases short, with 9 bases between. Germline CDR1 is LGHDT and CDR2 is YNNKEL (reference sequence). The CDR3 covers 14 residues.

V and J are TRBV24-1 and TRBJ2-3; 13 nucleotides agree with TRBD2. V shed 4 bases, J shed 2 bases, and the junction held 17 bases outside the gene matches. The germline V gene has CDR1 KGHDR and CDR2 SFDVKD. CDR3 length: 21 residues. The CDR3 loop reads CATSDPITSGRAGSDTDTQYF. For the CDR3, the DNA is TGTGCCACCAGTGACCCCATCACTAGCGGGAGGGCCGGGAGTGACACAGATACGCAGTATTTT.

The chain links TRBV19 to TRBJ1-2, with D possibly matching TRBD1 (6 bases). The V end was cut by 2 bases, the J end by 7 bases, with 14 bases between. From germline, CDR1 is LNHDA and CDR2 SQIVND (reference sequence). There are 14 residues in the CDR3. In DNA, the CDR3 is TGTGCCAGTAGTATAAGTTTGGGGGCGCCTGGCTACACCTTC. Protein product: CASSISLGAPGYTF.

This clonotype was observed a few times. This chain links TRBV6-1 with TRBJ2-5; 7 bases align to TRBD2. The CDR3 runs to 13 residues. The V gene's germline CDR1 is MNHNS and CDR2 SASEGT. V trimming: 8 bases; J trimming: 1 base; junction bases outside the gene matches: 4. CDR3 loop: CASSPSGQETQYF. DNA of the CDR3: TGTGCCAGCTCCCCTAGCGGCCAAGAGACCCAGTACTTC.

The CDR3 loop is CASSLQGLSTDTQYF. The CDR3 nucleotides are TGTGCCAGCAGCCTGCAGGGATTATCCACAGATACGCAGTATTTT. The J gene is TRBJ2-3, the V gene TRBV14, with D maybe TRBD1 (5 bases). V lost 4 bases, J lost 2 bases, and 13 bases lay in between. This CDR3 has 15 amino acids. CDR1 SGHDN and CDR2 FVKESK come from the germline V gene. Supplemented by reference TRBV14 and TRBJ2-3, the full variable domain reads EAGVTQFPSHSVIEKGQTVTLRCDPISGHDNLYWYRRVMGKEIKFLLHFVKESKQDESGMPNNRFLAERTGGTYSTLKVQPAELEDSGVYFCASSLQGLSTDTQYFGPGTRLTVL.

This clonotype was observed a handful of times. The chain carries TRBV13 and TRBJ2-6, with 7 bases lining up with TRBD1. CDR1 and CDR2 (germline): PRHDT, FYEKMQ (reference sequence). The CDR3 has 18 amino acids. V was pared by 4 bases and J by 0 bases, with 9 bases of the junction left unmatched. The CDR3, as DNA: TGTGCCAGCAGCTCCCAAGGACAGGTTAGCTCTGGGGCCAACGTCCTGACTTTC. It codes for CASSSQGQVSSGANVLTF.

This clonotype was counted a few times. This chain uses TRBV28 with TRBJ2-1; 14 positions agree with TRBD2. Unmatched junction bases numbered 13, after V lost 4 bases and J lost 8 bases. Germline lookup yields CDR1 MDHEN and CDR2 SYDVKM. The CDR3 sequence is 18 residues long. DNA for the CDR3: TGTGCCAGCAGTTCCTACTCCGGGACTAGCGGGAGTCCCCATGAGCAGTTCTTC. This codes for CASSSYSGTSGSPHEQFF.

Only a few counts were recorded for this clonotype. The chain carries TRBV5-5 and TRBJ1-1; the D gene is possibly TRBD1 (5 bases). CDR3 length: 16 residues. The germline V gene has CDR1 SGHKS and CDR2 YYEKEE (reference sequence). Trimming pared 2 bases from V and 4 bases from J, leaving 18 bases between. This chain's CDR3 is CASSFFQGRTPTEAFF. The DNA for the CDR3 is TGTGCCAGCAGCTTCTTCCAGGGCCGAACCCCCACTGAAGCTTTCTTT.

This clonotype has ten or more counts. V gene TRBV11-2 combines with J gene TRBJ2-1; the D gene is possibly TRBD1 (5 bases). CDR1 SGHAT and CDR2 FQNNGV come from the germline V gene. V was pared by 0 bases and J by 9 bases, with 12 bases between. The CDR3 is 14 amino acids. In DNA, the CDR3 is TGTGCCAGCAGCTTAGAGGTAGGGGTGGGTGAGCAGTTCTTC. Translating it yields CASSLEVGVGEQFF.

This clonotype has at least ten counts. The rearrangement uses TRBV18 and TRBJ2-1, with 12 bases matching TRBD2. With V trimmed by 2 bases and J by 2 bases, 4 bases remained unmatched. The CDR3 is made up of 17 amino acids. Germline CDR1 reads KGHSH; CDR2 reads LQKENI. This CDR3 reads CASSPTLAGGTYNEQFF. For the CDR3, the DNA is TGTGCCAGCTCACCAACACTAGCGGGGGGCACCTACAATGAGCAGTTCTTC.

The V and J genes are TRBV29-1 and TRBJ1-1; D is possibly TRBD1 (5 bases). CDR1 SQVTM and CDR2 ANQGSEA come from the germline V gene. The CDR3 runs to 11 residues. CDR3 coding DNA: TGCAGGGCCGCCCGGGGGACTGAAGCTTTCTTT. Encoded protein: CRAARGTEAFF.

This clonotype came up a few times. The J gene is TRBJ2-7, the V gene TRBV9; 8 positions agree with TRBD1. CDR1 SGDLS and CDR2 YYNGEE come from the germline V gene. Trimming took 3 bases from V and 2 from J; bases not matched to a gene: 7. The CDR3 loop spans 15 amino acids. The CDR3 spells CASSGGDRRTYEQYF. CDR3 sequence (DNA): TGTGCCAGCAGCGGTGGGGACAGGCGGACCTACGAGCAGTACTTC.